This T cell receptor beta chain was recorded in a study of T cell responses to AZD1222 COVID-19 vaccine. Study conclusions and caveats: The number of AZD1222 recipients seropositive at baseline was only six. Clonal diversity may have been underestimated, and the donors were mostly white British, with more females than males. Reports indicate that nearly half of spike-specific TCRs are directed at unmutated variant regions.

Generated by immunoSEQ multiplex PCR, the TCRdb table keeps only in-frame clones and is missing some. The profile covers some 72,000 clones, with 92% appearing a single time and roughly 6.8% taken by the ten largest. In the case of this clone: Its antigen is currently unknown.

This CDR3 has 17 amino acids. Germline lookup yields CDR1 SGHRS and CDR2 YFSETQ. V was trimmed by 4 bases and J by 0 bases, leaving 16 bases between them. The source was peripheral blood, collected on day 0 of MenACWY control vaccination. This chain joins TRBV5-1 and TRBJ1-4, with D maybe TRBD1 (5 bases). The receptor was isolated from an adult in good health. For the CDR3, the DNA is TGCGCCAGCAGCCCCACCGGGGGGTTCGCAACTAATGAAAAACTGTTTTTT. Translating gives CASSPTGGFATNEKLFF.